This TCR beta chain was identified during a study of PD-L1 blockade in urothelial cancer. Study-level points and caveats: Pretreatment blood TCR clonality under the median forecast improved survival.

Germline CDR1 reads MDHEN; CDR2 reads SYDVKM. The CDR3 sequence is 13 residues long. The J segment lost 7 bases and the V segment lost 3 bases, leaving 6 bases of the junction unmatched. A note on this clone: The target antigen is unknown.

The protocol was immunoSEQ multiplex PCR, while the TCRdb copy is restricted to in-frame clones and leaves out a portion. The sample lists 70,000 or so clones, around 84% occurring once. The TCR sequence derives from a man aged 65 to 85 with urothelial cancer. Sequences were derived from PBMCs, sampled around atezolizumab (anti-PD-L1) treatment. The chain combines TRBV28 with TRBJ2-7; 7 positions match TRBD2. The CDR3 loop reads CASSLGGAGEQYF. Here the CDR3 DNA reads TGTGCCAGCAGTTTGGGAGGGGCAGGGGAGCAGTACTTC. The entire variable domain, with the rest obtained from reference TRBV28 and TRBJ2-7, is as follows: DVKVTQSSRYLVKRTGEKVFLECVQDMDHENMFWYRQDPGLGLRLIYFSYDVKMKEKGDIPEGYSVSREKKERFSLILESASTNQTSMYLCASSLGGAGEQYFGPGTRLTVT.